Described below is a single TCR beta chain sequence and its context. The source of the sample is a study of CD8 T cells in Susac syndrome. The CDR3 loop spans 13 amino acids. Trimming took 2 bases from V and 3 from J, leaving 10 bases between them. Germline V CDR1 and CDR2: GTSNPN, SVGIG (reference sequence). An input of about 0.5 to 1 ug of RNA was subjected to reverse transcription using random hexamers. TCRdb reprocessed the immunoSEQ multiplex PCR reads via MiXCR and lists one record per CDR3 protein. In the table there are 110,000 or so distinct CDR3 sequences, around 94% of which are singletons.

The genes are TRBV30 and TRBJ1-2; D is possibly TRBD1 (5 bases). Sequencing used CD4+ T cells from PBMCs. The origin of this receptor is a human donor in good health. The CDR3 DNA follows: TGTGCCTGGAGTATCCAGGGAGACTATGGCTACACCTTC. This gives the protein CAWSIQGDYGYTF.